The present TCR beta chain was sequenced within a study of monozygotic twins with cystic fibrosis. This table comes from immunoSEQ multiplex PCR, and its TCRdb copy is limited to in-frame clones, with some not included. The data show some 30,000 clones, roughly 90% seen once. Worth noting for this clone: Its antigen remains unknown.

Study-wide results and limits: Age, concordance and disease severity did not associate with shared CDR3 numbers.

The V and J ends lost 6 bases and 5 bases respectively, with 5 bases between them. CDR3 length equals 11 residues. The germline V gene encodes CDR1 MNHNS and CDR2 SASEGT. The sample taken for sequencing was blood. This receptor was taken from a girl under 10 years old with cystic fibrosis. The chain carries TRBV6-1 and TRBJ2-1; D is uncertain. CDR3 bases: TGTGCCAGCAGCAGGAACAATGAGCAGTTCTTC. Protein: CASSRNNEQFF.